This T cell receptor (beta chain) originates from a study of shared clonotypes between healthy human individuals. Germline CDR1 SGHNT, CDR2 YYREEE (reference sequence). The CDR3 has 15 residues. V dropped 3 bases and J dropped 3 bases, with 15 bases sitting between them. Those who donated were healthy HIV-negative adults, with no recent acute infections or vaccinations reported. At a deep level, the assay was run. Sequenced by immunoSEQ multiplex PCR; TCRdb stores in-frame clones only, minus some. The sample has some 2.1 million clones, around 95% seen once. Turning to this clone: Its antigen is not identified.

Study-wide findings and caveats: In having few donors, the study represented limited genetic and exposure-history diversity.

V gene TRBV5-4 combines with J gene TRBJ1-1; D may be TRBD1 (6 bases). The specimen sequenced was naive CD4+ T cells sorted from blood. The subset denotes: CD45RA+ positively selected. The TCR originated in a man between 18 and 29 years old in good health. CDR3 coding DNA: TGTGCCAGCAGCTCATCCACAGGGAGTTACACTGAAGCTTTCTTT. It yields the protein CASSSSTGSYTEAFF.